The 17 T cell receptor beta chains reported below all come from one sample, sequenced in a study of control samples from healthy donors and cancer patients. Data came from immunoSEQ multiplex PCR; TCRdb stores just in-frame clones and leaves some out. The profile shows 140,000 or so clones, 89% of them singletons. Input material: blood. The receptors were gathered from a man younger than 45 in good health.

The genes are TRBV23-1 and TRBJ1-1; TRBD1 agrees at 7 bases. TRBV23-1 carries the ORF label, with uncertain function. Trimming cost V 9 bases and J 1 base; bases outside gene matches: 2. The CDR3 contains 12 residues. In DNA, the CDR3 is TGCGCCAGGAGGACAGGGAACACTGAAGCTTTCTTT. Translation: CARRTGNTEAFF.

The gene calls are TRBV5-1 and TRBJ2-3; 10 positions agree with TRBD2. Germline CDR1 is SGHRS and CDR2 is YFSETQ. V shed 2 bases, J shed 4 bases, and the junction held 10 bases outside the gene matches. This CDR3 spans 17 amino acids. The CDR3 DNA sequence: TGCGCCAGCAGCTTTTCGGCTAGCGGGAGTGTCGCAGATACGCAGTATTTT. It yields the protein CASSFSASGSVADTQYF.

The chain joins TRBV6-2 or TRBV6-3 to TRBJ2-1, with a weak D call TRBD2 (7 bases). From germline, CDR1 is MNHEY and CDR2 SVGEGT. Trimming pared 5 bases from V and 5 bases from J, leaving 22 bases between. The CDR3 runs to 17 residues. CDR3 in amino acids: CASSPSLWGGRHNEQFF. CDR3 DNA: TGTGCCAGCAGTCCGTCTCTGTGGGGGGGCCGCCACAATGAGCAGTTCTTC.

J is TRBJ1-6 and V is TRBV7-2; maybe TRBD1 (5 bases). Germline lookup yields CDR1 SGHTA and CDR2 FQGNSA. V was pared by 4 bases and J by 9 bases, with 19 bases between. The CDR3 totals 16 residues. CDR3 protein: CASSSGPTARGSPLHF. CDR3 DNA sequence: TGTGCCAGCAGCTCAGGACCGACAGCCCGGGGTTCACCCCTCCACTTT.

The V call is TRBV7-9, the J call TRBJ2-7; possible D gene TRBD2, 6 bases. This CDR3 spans 14 amino acids. The ends were cut back, 6 bases at V and 0 bases at J, with 12 bases in the middle. The germline CDR1 and CDR2 sequences are SEHNR and FQNEAQ (reference sequence). Here the CDR3 reads CASRRGGASYEQYF. In nucleotides, the CDR3 is TGTGCCAGCAGGCGGGGCGGTGCCTCCTACGAGCAGTACTTC.

The count of this clone is one. The chain couples TRBV5-5 to TRBJ1-5; no clear D gene. CDR3 length: 15 residues. The V end was cut by 0 bases, the J end by 3 bases, with 10 bases between. CDR1 SGHKS and CDR2 YYEKEE come from the germline V gene (reference sequence). The CDR3 DNA is TGTGCCAGCAGCTTGGAGGGTGGGCTCAATCAGCCCCAGCATTTT. Translated, it gives CASSLEGGLNQPQHF.

The chain links TRBV7-3 to TRBJ2-5; possible D gene TRBD2, 7 bases. V was trimmed by 0 bases and J by 5 bases, leaving 10 bases between them. CDR1 and CDR2 from the germline V gene are SGHTA and FQGTGA. CDR3 length: 14 amino acids. CDR3 sequence: CASSLTGGLETQYF. The CDR3 DNA is TGTGCCAGCAGCTTAACGGGGGGGCTTGAGACCCAGTACTTC. The full variable domain, with the rest looked up from reference TRBV7-3 and TRBJ2-5, is GAGVSQTPSNKVTEKGKYVELRCDPISGHTALYWYRQSLGQGPEFLIYFQGTGAADDSGLPNDRFFAVRPEGSVSTLKIQRTERGDSAVYLCASSLTGGLETQYFGPGTRLLVL.

V and J are TRBV27 and TRBJ1-3; D unclear. The CDR3 consists of 15 residues. CDR1 MNHEY and CDR2 SMNVEV come from the germline V gene (reference sequence). The germline V and J ends were trimmed by 6 bases and 0 bases, with 12 bases remaining between them. The DNA for the CDR3 is TGTGCCAGCAGCCCCTCACGGACCTCTGGAAACACCATATATTTT. It codes for CASSPSRTSGNTIYF.

V gene TRBV6-5 combines with J gene TRBJ1-2, with D uncertain. Trimming left V 5 bases short and J 8 bases short, with 18 bases between. The CDR3 loop spans 14 amino acids. Germline V gene sequence: CDR1 MNHEY, CDR2 SVGAGI. CDR3 region: CASSPLWVIEGYTF. The CDR3, as DNA: TGTGCCAGCAGTCCCTTGTGGGTGATTGAAGGCTACACCTTC.

This chain joins TRBV6-2 or TRBV6-3 and TRBJ1-2; 7 bases match TRBD1. There are 18 residues in the CDR3. CDR1 MNHEY and CDR2 SVGEGT come from the germline V gene. J was trimmed by 0 bases and V by 2 bases; bases with no gene match: 12. The CDR3, as DNA: TGTGCCAGCAGTTACCCGACAGGGCGGGGAGTTACTAACTATGGCTACACCTTC. This encodes CASSYPTGRGVTNYGYTF.

The chain couples TRBV11-2 to TRBJ2-5; a possible D gene is TRBD1 (6 bases). CDR1 and CDR2 from the germline V gene are SGHAT and FQNNGV. The CDR3 is 13 amino acids. The V gene lost 10 bases and the J gene lost 1 base, with 13 bases spanning the gap. This chain's CDR3 is CATNRVGQETQYF. CDR3 nucleotide sequence: TGTGCCACTAACAGGGTTGGCCAAGAGACCCAGTACTTC.

V and J are TRBV5-1 and TRBJ2-5; 11 bases line up with TRBD2. Germline CDR1 is SGHRS and CDR2 is YFSETQ. V lost 0 bases and J lost 4; bases outside the gene matches: 5. CDR3 size: 16 residues. The CDR3 here is CASSLDPTSGAETQYF. CDR3 nucleotides: TGCGCCAGCAGCTTGGACCCGACTAGCGGGGCAGAGACCCAGTACTTC. Based on the CDR3 plus reference TRBV5-1 and TRBJ2-5, the full variable domain is KAGVTQTPRYLIKTRGQQVTLSCSPISGHRSVSWYQQTPGQGLQFLFEYFSETQRNKGNFPGRFSGRQFSNSRSEMNVSTLELGDSALYLCASSLDPTSGAETQYFGPGTRLLVL.

The chain combines TRBV7-2 with TRBJ2-1, with 10 bases that match TRBD2. Germline CDR1 SGHTA, CDR2 FQGNSA. V lost 2 bases to trimming and J lost 10 bases; unmatched junction nucleotides: 11. This CDR3 contains 16 residues. Written as DNA, the CDR3 is TGTGCCAGCAGCTTACTAGCGGGAGTTACAATGAAGGAGCAGTTCTTC. It is translated as CASSLLAGVTMKEQFF. Using reference TRBV7-2 and TRBJ2-1 for the parts outside the CDR3, the full variable domain is GAGVSQSPSNKVTEKGKDVELRCDPISGHTALYWYRQSLGQGLEFLIYFQGNSAPDKSGLPSDRFSAERTGGSVSTLTIQRTQQEDSAVYLCASSLLAGVTMKEQFFGPGTRLTVL.

V is TRBV5-1 and J is TRBJ1-1, with a tentative D call TRBD1 (6 bases). CDR3 length equals 15 residues. Germline loops: CDR1 SGHRS, CDR2 YFSETQ. Trimming removed 3 bases at V and 0 bases at J, with 12 bases between. CDR3 sequence: CASSSKTGMNTEAFF. The CDR3 DNA follows: TGCGCCAGCAGCTCAAAGACAGGTATGAACACTGAAGCTTTCTTT. The entire variable domain, with the rest obtained from reference TRBV5-1 and TRBJ1-1, is as follows: KAGVTQTPRYLIKTRGQQVTLSCSPISGHRSVSWYQQTPGQGLQFLFEYFSETQRNKGNFPGRFSGRQFSNSRSEMNVSTLELGDSALYLCASSSKTGMNTEAFFGQGTRLTVV.

This chain joins TRBV19 and TRBJ1-6, with 11 bases fitting TRBD1. V shed 7 bases and J 9 bases; nucleotides not matched to a gene: 5. CDR3 length equals 14 residues. Germline V lookup: CDR1 LNHDA, CDR2 SQIVND (reference sequence). The CDR3 sequence: CASTRTGGFSPLHF. CDR3 coding DNA: TGTGCCAGTACCAGGACAGGGGGCTTTTCACCCCTCCACTTT. Combining the CDR3 with reference TRBV19 and TRBJ1-6 gives the whole variable domain DGGITQSPKYLFRKEGQNVTLSCEQNLNHDAMYWYRQDPGQGLRLIYYSQIVNDFQKGDIAEGYSVSREKKESFPLTVTSAQKNPTAFYLCASTRTGGFSPLHFGNGTRLTVT.

The chain carries TRBV27 and TRBJ2-5, with D possibly TRBD2 on 6 matching bases. The CDR3 runs 13 residues. CDR1 and CDR2 from the germline V gene are MNHEY and SMNVEV (reference sequence). V lost 3 bases and J 7 bases, leaving 12 bases between the germline ends. CDR3 loop: CASSLGRLGTQYF. The CDR3 DNA follows: TGTGCCAGCAGTTTGGGTCGACTAGGGACCCAGTACTTC.

The V gene is TRBV7-3, the J gene TRBJ2-1, with 7 bases that match TRBD2. The CDR3 totals 16 residues. Germline trimming cut 5 bases from V and 5 bases from J; bases unmatched to any gene: 12. The germline V gene encodes CDR1 SGHTA and CDR2 FQGTGA. CDR3 loop: CASSPSVTGGNNEQFF. The CDR3 DNA reads as TGTGCCAGCAGCCCCAGCGTAACGGGAGGCAACAATGAGCAGTTCTTC.